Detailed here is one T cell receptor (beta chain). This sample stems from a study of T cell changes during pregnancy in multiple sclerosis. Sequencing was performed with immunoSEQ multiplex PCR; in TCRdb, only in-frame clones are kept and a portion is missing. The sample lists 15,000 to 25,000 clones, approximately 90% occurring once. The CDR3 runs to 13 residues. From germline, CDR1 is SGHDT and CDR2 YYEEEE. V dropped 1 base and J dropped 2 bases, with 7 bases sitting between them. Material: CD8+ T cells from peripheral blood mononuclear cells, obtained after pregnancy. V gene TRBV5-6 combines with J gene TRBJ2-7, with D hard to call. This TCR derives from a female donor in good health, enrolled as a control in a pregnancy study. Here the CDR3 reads CASSLLSTYEQYF. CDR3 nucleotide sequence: TGTGCCAGCAGCTTGTTGAGTACCTACGAGCAGTACTTC.